This passage covers 18 T cell receptor beta chains from one sample sequenced in a study of blood T cell repertoires in COVID-19. Data came from immunoSEQ multiplex PCR; TCRdb stores just in-frame clones and leaves some out. The sample shows some 240,000 clones, around 84% of them seen only once. The sample comprised PBMCs or T cells enriched from blood (not recorded which). These receptors were taken from a man aged 30 to 45 with acute COVID-19.

The CDR3 loop is CASSPEGFSGNTIYF. Written as DNA, the CDR3 is TGTGCCAGCAGCCCGGAGGGGTTCTCTGGAAACACCATATATTTT. The chain combines TRBV6-5 with TRBJ1-3; possible D gene TRBD1, 5 bases. The CDR3 has 15 amino acids. Germline V gene sequence: CDR1 MNHEY, CDR2 SVGAGI. The V and J ends lost 6 bases and 0 bases respectively, with 12 bases between them.

The chain combines TRBV11-2 with TRBJ1-2; D possibly corresponds to TRBD1 (5 bases). Germline V lookup: CDR1 SGHAT, CDR2 FQNNGV. Trimming pared 3 bases from V and 6 bases from J, leaving 11 bases between. The CDR3 totals 13 residues. The DNA of the CDR3 is TGTGCCAGCAGCTTGTCAGGGAAGCATGGCTACACCTTC. Amino acids: CASSLSGKHGYTF.

V is TRBV9 and J is TRBJ2-1; TRBD1 agrees at 9 bases. V lost 4 bases and J lost 1; bases outside the gene matches: 3. In germline, CDR1 is SGDLS, CDR2 YYNGEE. This CDR3 spans 15 amino acids. CDR3 sequence reads: CASSLDRGSYNEQFF. In DNA, the CDR3 is TGTGCCAGCAGCCTTGACAGGGGGTCCTACAATGAGCAGTTCTTC.

The CDR3 bases are TGTGCCAGCAGCCAAGTCCTGGGGCCCGTTTCGGGCTACACCTTC. Protein: CASSQVLGPVSGYTF. The chain has TRBV3-1 (or the pseudogene TRBV3-2) and TRBJ1-2, with a tentative D call TRBD1 (5 bases). Germline V gene data show CDR1 as LGHDT and CDR2 as YNNKEL (reference sequence). The germline V and J ends were trimmed by 1 base and 8 bases, with 17 bases remaining between them. The CDR3 extends over 15 amino acids.

The J gene is TRBJ2-2, the V gene TRBV19; D not certain. CDR1 LNHDA and CDR2 SQIVND come from the germline V gene (reference sequence). Trimming took off 8 bases at V and 7 bases at J, with 14 bases between the two ends. The CDR3 runs 13 residues. Written as DNA, the CDR3 is TGTGCCAGTTCCGAGACACCTCTCGGGGAGCTGTTTTTT. It encodes CASSETPLGELFF.

As for this clone: An end of the junction differs from the germline gene, which may be a read error. This rearrangement joins TRBV3-1 (or the pseudogene TRBV3-2) to TRBJ1-3; D is ambiguous. Germline CDR1 LGHDT, CDR2 YNNKEL (reference sequence). The length of the CDR3 is 14 residues. CDR3 sequence (DNA): TGCGCCAGCAGCCAAAGAGCCTCTGGAAACACCATATATTTT. This translates into CASSQRASGNTIYF.

The chain couples TRBV9 to TRBJ1-1; D unresolved. Germline V gene lookup returns CDR1 SGDLS and CDR2 YYNGEE. V was pared by 3 bases and J by 0 bases, with 9 bases between. The CDR3 covers 14 residues. DNA for the CDR3: TGTGCCAGCAGCGCAAACACAGTGAACACTGAAGCTTTCTTT. This sequence encodes CASSANTVNTEAFF.

The gene calls are TRBV6-4 and TRBJ2-1; D is perhaps TRBD1 (6 bases). CDR3 length: 13 amino acids. CDR1 and CDR2 from the germline V gene are MRHNA and SNTAGT. The ends were cut back, 3 bases at V and 7 bases at J, with 10 bases in the middle. The CDR3 nucleotides read TGTGCCAGCAGTGATTCCGGGACAAATGAGCAGTTCTTC. It specifies CASSDSGTNEQFF.

The chain employs TRBV19 and TRBJ2-1, with 10 bases lining up with TRBD1. CDR1 LNHDA and CDR2 SQIVND come from the germline V gene (reference sequence). V lost 6 bases, J lost 5 bases, and 10 bases stayed unmatched. The CDR3 loop spans 16 amino acids. DNA for the CDR3: TGTGCCAGTAGGAGGACTAGACAGGGGGCTAACAATGAGCAGTTCTTC. This translates into CASRRTRQGANNEQFF.

V gene TRBV5-1 combines with J gene TRBJ1-4; a weak D match, TRBD1 (5 bases). The CDR3 consists of 17 residues. Trimming stripped 4 bases from V and 7 bases from J, with 23 bases between. CDR1 is SGHRS and CDR2 is YFSETQ in the germline V gene. The CDR3 region is CASSGGSGQVWGEKLFF. As DNA, the CDR3 is TGCGCCAGCAGCGGGGGGAGCGGACAAGTCTGGGGTGAAAAACTGTTTTTT.

With regard to this clone: At one end, the junction sequence differs from germline, possibly due to a read error. The gene calls are TRBV7-2 and TRBJ1-5; the D gene is possibly TRBD1 (5 bases). CDR3 length: 14 residues. CDR1 and CDR2 (germline): SGHTA, FQGNSA. The DNA for the CDR3 is TGTGCCAGCAACTTACGGGGGAGCAATCAGCCCCAGCATTTT. This codes for CASNLRGSNQPQHF.

The chain couples TRBV7-8 to TRBJ1-1; the D is unclear. The germline V gene encodes CDR1 SGHVS and CDR2 FQNEAQ. The CDR3 has 15 amino acids. V dropped 1 base and J dropped 10 bases, with 19 bases sitting between them. The CDR3 DNA sequence: TGTGCCAGCAGCTTAGGTTCGGGGAAACAAGGTAGAGCTTTCTTT. Amino acids: CASSLGSGKQGRAFF.

This clone was detected a few times. This same CDR3 is encoded by further DNA sequences in the sample. The chain combines TRBV9 with TRBJ2-5; 8 positions agree with TRBD2. This CDR3 spans 17 amino acids. V dropped 0 bases and J dropped 0; count of bases not matched to a gene: 7. CDR1 SGDLS and CDR2 YYNGEE come from the germline V gene. The CDR3 sequence is CASSVGVSGTYQETQYF. CDR3 coding DNA: TGTGCCAGCAGCGTAGGGGTTAGCGGGACGTACCAAGAGACCCAGTACTTC.

The chain recombines TRBV6-5 with TRBJ1-5; D is possibly TRBD1 (6 bases). Germline CDR1 and CDR2: MNHEY and SVGAGI. V was cut by 5 bases and J by 6 bases, with 17 bases left in between. This CDR3 has 15 amino acids. CDR3 nucleotides: TGTGCCAGCAGTCTAGTAACAGGGCCCGGTCAGCCCCAGCATTTT. As protein: CASSLVTGPGQPQHF.

This clone was seen many times. The chain links TRBV9 to TRBJ2-1; no reliable D call. The germline V gene encodes CDR1 SGDLS and CDR2 YYNGEE. This CDR3 is built from 14 residues. The ends were cut back, 0 bases at V and 8 bases at J, with 12 bases in the middle. The CDR3 reads CASSVERMGDEQFF. The CDR3 nucleotides read TGTGCCAGCAGCGTAGAGAGAATGGGCGATGAGCAGTTCTTC.

The chain couples TRBV27 to TRBJ2-3; D uncertain. This CDR3 is built from 15 residues. V lost 3 bases to trimming and J lost 5 bases, with 15 bases between them. Germline CDR1 and CDR2: MNHEY and SMNVEV (reference sequence). The CDR3 DNA follows: TGTGCCAGCAGTTTCAGCCAGCGCCTAGGAGATACGCAGTATTTT. It yields the protein CASSFSQRLGDTQYF.

There are a few counts of this clone. V gene TRBV4-2 combines with J gene TRBJ2-3; D ambiguous. Deletions cut 0 bases from V and 0 bases from J, with 10 bases between. CDR3 length: 16 amino acids. The germline V gene has CDR1 LGHNA and CDR2 YNFKEQ. In DNA, the CDR3 is TGTGCCAGCAGCCAAGATTGGAGCGTAAGCACAGATACGCAGTATTTT. Translating it yields CASSQDWSVSTDTQYF.

This rearrangement joins TRBV19 to TRBJ2-3; 15 bases fit TRBD2. This CDR3 spans 19 amino acids. CDR1 is LNHDA, CDR2 SQIVND, per germline (reference sequence). Unmatched junction bases numbered 11, after V lost 6 bases and J lost 1 base. Here the CDR3 reads CASRPSPGLAGGRTDTQYF. Written as DNA, the CDR3 is TGTGCCAGTAGGCCGTCGCCGGGACTAGCGGGAGGCCGCACAGATACGCAGTATTTT.